This T cell receptor beta chain originates from a study of spatial heterogeneity in lung cancer. General study findings and limits: Among blood samples, ubiquitous expanded tumor TCRs appeared more at resection than at follow-up.

This clonotype was seen repeatedly, ten times or more. Its cognate antigen is unknown. The presence of a unique molecular identifier marked each TCR cDNA molecule. One entry per CDR3 protein results from TCRdb running MiXCR on the 5' RACE reads. The sample has roughly 7,000 distinct CDR3 sequences; 6.5% to 7.5% are singletons. The CDR3 sequence is 15 residues long. Germline V gives CDR1 SEHNR, CDR2 FQNEAQ (reference sequence). Trimming at V came to 6 bases and at J to 5 bases, leaving 11 bases not matched to a gene. Time point denoted: sample taken at primary tumor resection. Untreated early-stage non-small cell lung cancer patients, approximately 76 in total, were the donors. Extraction of whole RNA from tumor, nontumor lung or frozen PBMC preceded unsorted sequencing.

The starting material was PBMCs, obtained at surgery. This clonotype was sampled from a male donor with early-stage non-small cell lung cancer. The rearrangement links TRBV7-9 to TRBJ2-7, with 9 bases lining up with TRBD1. CDR3 in amino acids: CASSSSGTGTHEQYV. CDR3 bases: TGTGCCAGCAGTTCATCCGGGACAGGGACCCACGAGCAGTACGTC.